The rows below give T cell receptor beta chains drawn from one sample of a study of cytomegalovirus exposure and HLA in healthy donors. Method: immunoSEQ multiplex PCR; TCRdb's copy keeps in-frame clones and lacks some. The sample holds some 150,000 clones, 75% to 90% seen once. Sequenced input: PBMCs. Receptors originate from a man aged 18 to 29 in good health and CMV-seropositive. Each CDR3 is given without its conserved first and last residue. A clone size is listed for some rows: how often the clone was seen (once, few, many), or a class if it is expanded.

V	size	J	CDR3
TRBV20-1	few	TRBJ1-1	SAGTGVEAF
TRBV7-9	-	TRBJ2-1	ASSLGGPYNEQF
TRBV11-2	-	TRBJ2-3	ASSARTRADTQY
TRBV5-1	-	TRBJ2-3	ASSPGLGGYTQY
TRBV19	-	TRBJ2-7	ASSIEIRGGSYEQY
TRBV18	few	TRBJ1-5	ASSRQDNQPQH
TRBV5-1	-	TRBJ2-1	ASSPRGSGVEQF
TRBV9	-	TRBJ1-1	ASSAPISGVMNTEAF
TRBV5-8	-	TRBJ1-2	ASSPRQGYGYT
TRBV7-9	-	TRBJ2-3	ASSLAGGPADTQY
TRBV5-4	-	TRBJ2-2	ASSTGTSVGELF
TRBV27	once	TRBJ2-1	ASSFGGGRGEQF
TRBV6-5	-	TRBJ1-6	ASSYKTPPSSSPLH
TRBV7-2	once	TRBJ1-2	ASSLVGQGVKGGYT
TRBV6-5	-	TRBJ1-1	ASNRGSMNTEAF
TRBV19	-	TRBJ2-7	ASVEAGSDEQY
TRBV5-1	-	TRBJ2-5	ASSQTTGGETQY
TRBV6-5	-	TRBJ1-6	ASRAGTGGSPLH
TRBV7-6	-	TRBJ2-1	ASTRAGVGGEQF
TRBV7-2	-	TRBJ1-2	ASSSQTGVNYGYT
TRBV4-2	-	TRBJ2-3	ASSRGLAGNTDTQY
TRBV4-2	-	TRBJ2-7	ASSQVRMREGLSYEQY
TRBV19	-	TRBJ1-5	ASSVRPGQGIFSNQPQH
TRBV11-3	-	TRBJ2-7	ASSLAVSYEQY
TRBV7-2	-	TRBJ1-2	ASSPGHYYGYT
TRBV7-2	-	TRBJ2-7	ASSPGLGGQGSYEQY
TRBV4-1	-	TRBJ1-2	ASSQDQGNYGYT
TRBV6-5	-	TRBJ2-1	ASRTSGRGNNEQF
TRBV2	few	TRBJ2-4	ASSDEAGSTDIQY
TRBV27	-	TRBJ1-6	ASSFRADRGNSPLH